Included here is one T cell receptor (beta chain) sequence, with context. Its specificity is unknown. The entry originates in a study of T-cell memory formation after mild COVID-19. Study-level points and caveats: Whether day 37 second-wave clones are SARS-CoV-2-specific was not confirmed.

UMIs and sample barcodes were carried by the TCR alpha and TCR beta cDNA libraries that 5'RACE produced using constant-segment primers. TCRdb reanalysed the 5' RACE reads using MiXCR and keeps one entry per CDR3 protein. The sample shows about 180,000 distinct CDR3 sequences, under 20% of them seen only once. CDR3 length equals 13 residues. The sequence was obtained from a man aged 18-30 years who had mild COVID-19 (a few samples of this study predate the infection). Cell type and time point are not known. What was sequenced was PBMCs or a T cell subset sorted from them (not recorded which). The chain links TRBV21-1 to TRBJ1-1; the D segment call TRBD1 is taken from the table without a DNA check. TRBV21-1 corresponds to a pseudogene. CDR3 sequence (DNA): TGTGCCAGCAGCAACCGGGACAGGGTCGAAGCTTTCTTT. Amino acids: CASSNRDRVEAFF.